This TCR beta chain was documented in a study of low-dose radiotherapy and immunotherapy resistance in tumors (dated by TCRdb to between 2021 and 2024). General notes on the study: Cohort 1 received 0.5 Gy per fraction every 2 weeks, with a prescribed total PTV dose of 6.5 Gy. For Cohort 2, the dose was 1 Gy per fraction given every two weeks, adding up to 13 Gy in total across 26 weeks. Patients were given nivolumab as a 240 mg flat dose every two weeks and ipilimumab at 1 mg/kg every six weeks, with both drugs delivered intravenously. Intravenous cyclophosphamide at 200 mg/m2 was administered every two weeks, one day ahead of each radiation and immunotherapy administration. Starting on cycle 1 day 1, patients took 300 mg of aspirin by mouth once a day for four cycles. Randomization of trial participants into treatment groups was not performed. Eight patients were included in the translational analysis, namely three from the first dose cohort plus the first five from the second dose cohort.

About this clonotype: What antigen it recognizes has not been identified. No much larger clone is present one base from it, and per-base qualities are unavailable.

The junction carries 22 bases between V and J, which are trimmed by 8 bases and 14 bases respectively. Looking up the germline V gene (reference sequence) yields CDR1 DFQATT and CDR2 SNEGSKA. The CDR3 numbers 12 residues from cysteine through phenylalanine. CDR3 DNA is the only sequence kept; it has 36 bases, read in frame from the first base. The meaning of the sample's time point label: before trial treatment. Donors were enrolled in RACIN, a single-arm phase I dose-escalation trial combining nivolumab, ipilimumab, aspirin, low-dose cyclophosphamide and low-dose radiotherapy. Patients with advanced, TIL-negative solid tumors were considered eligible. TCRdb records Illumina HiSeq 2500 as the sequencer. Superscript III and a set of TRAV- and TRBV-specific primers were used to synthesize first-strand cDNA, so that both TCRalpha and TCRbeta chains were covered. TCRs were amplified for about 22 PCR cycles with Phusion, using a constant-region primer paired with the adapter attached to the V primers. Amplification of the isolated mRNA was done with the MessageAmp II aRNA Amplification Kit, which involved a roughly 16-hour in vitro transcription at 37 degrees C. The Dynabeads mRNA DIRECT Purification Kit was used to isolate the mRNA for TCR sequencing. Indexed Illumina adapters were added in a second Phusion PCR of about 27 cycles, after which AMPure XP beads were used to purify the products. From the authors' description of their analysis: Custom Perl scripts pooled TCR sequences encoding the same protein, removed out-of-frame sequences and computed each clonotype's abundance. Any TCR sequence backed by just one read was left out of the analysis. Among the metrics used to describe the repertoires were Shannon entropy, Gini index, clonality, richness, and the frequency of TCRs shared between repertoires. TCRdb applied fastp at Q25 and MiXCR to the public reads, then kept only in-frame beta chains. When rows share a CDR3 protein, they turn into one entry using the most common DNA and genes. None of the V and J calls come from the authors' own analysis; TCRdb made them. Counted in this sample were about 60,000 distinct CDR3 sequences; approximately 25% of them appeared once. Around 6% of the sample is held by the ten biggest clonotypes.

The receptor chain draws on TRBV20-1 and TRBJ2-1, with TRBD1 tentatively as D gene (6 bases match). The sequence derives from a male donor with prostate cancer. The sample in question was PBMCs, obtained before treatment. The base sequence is TGCAGTACCTCGGACAGTCGGGATCAGGAGTTCTTC. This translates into CSTSDSRDQEFF.